Below, one TCR beta chain is given with its context. Its matching antigen is unknown. This sample was taken from a study of shared clonotypes between healthy human individuals. Study-wide background: Contributing individuals were two females and three males aged 18 to 49.

Assay execution took place at the deep level. The authors split each subset's genomic DNA evenly across several immunoSEQ plates. Profiled with immunoSEQ multiplex PCR; TCRdb holds only in-frame clones, not every one. Here the sample spans 450,000 or so clones, more than 70% being singletons. This CDR3 contains 16 residues. CDR1 is LGHNA and CDR2 is YNFKEQ in the germline V gene. Trimming pared 0 bases from V and 0 bases from J, leaving 6 bases between. Study results and limitations: Since donors were few, the genetic and exposure-history diversity represented was limited.

Sequenced material: PBMCs. The V call is TRBV4-2, the J call TRBJ2-6; no reliable D call. This receptor was identified in a woman in her 40s in good health. Some clones in this sample may be carry-over from other donors' samples. The CDR3, as DNA: TGTGCCAGCAGCCAAGATTTGTCCTCTGGGGCCAACGTCCTGACTTTC. It translates to CASSQDLSSGANVLTF.